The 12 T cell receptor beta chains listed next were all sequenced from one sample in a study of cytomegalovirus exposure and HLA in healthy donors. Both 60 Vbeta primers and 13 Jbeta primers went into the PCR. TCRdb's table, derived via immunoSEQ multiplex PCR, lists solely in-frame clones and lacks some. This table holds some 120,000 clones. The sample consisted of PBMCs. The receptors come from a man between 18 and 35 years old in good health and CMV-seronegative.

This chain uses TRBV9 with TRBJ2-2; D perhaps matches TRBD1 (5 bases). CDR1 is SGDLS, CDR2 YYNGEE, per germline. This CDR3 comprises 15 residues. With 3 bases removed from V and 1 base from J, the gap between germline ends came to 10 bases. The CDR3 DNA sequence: TGTGCCAGCAGCGGTGCCAGGGAGAACACCGGGGAGCTGTTTTTT. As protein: CASSGARENTGELFF.

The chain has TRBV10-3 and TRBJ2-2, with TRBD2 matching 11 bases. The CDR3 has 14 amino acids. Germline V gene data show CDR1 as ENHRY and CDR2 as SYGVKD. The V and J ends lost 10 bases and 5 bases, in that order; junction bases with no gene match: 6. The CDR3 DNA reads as TGTGCCACCGATTCTAGCGGGAGGACCGGGGAGCTGTTTTTT. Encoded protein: CATDSSGRTGELFF.

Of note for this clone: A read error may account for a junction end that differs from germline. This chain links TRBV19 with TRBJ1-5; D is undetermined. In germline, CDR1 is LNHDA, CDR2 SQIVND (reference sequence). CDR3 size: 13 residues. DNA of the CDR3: TGTGCCAGTAGTATATCTAGCAATCAGCCCCAGCACTTT. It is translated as CASSISSNQPQHF.

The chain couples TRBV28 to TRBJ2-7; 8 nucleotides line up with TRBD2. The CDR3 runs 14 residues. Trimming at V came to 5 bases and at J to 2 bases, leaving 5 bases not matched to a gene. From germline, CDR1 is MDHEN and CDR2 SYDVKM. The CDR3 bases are TGTGCCAGCAGTGGAGCGGGAGAGGCCTACGAGCAGTACTTC. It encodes CASSGAGEAYEQYF. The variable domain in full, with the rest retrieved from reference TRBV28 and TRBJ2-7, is DVKVTQSSRYLVKRTGEKVFLECVQDMDHENMFWYRQDPGLGLRLIYFSYDVKMKEKGDIPEGYSVSREKKERFSLILESASTNQTSMYLCASSGAGEAYEQYFGPGTRLTVT.

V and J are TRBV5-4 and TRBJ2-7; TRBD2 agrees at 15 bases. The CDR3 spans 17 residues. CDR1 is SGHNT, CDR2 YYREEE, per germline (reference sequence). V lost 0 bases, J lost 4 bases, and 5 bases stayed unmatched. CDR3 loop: CASSLGKGLAGGYEQYF. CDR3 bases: TGTGCCAGCAGCTTGGGAAAGGGACTAGCGGGGGGATACGAGCAGTACTTC. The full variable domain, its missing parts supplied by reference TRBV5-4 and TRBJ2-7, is ETGVTQSPTHLIKTRGQQVTLRCSSQSGHNTVSWYQQALGQGPQFIFQYYREEENGRGNFPPRFSGLQFPNYSSELNVNALELDDSALYLCASSLGKGLAGGYEQYFGPGTRLTVT.

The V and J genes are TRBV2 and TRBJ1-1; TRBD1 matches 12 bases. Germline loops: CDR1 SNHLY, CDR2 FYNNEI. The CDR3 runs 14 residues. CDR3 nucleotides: TGTGACACGGGACAGGGGGCTTTGAACACTGAAGCTTTCTTT. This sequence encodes CDTGQGALNTEAFF.

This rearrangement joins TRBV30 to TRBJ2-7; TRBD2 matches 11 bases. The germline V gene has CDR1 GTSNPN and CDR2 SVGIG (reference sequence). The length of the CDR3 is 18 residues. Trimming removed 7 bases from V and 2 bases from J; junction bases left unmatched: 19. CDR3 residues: CASRSYLAGGGSAYEQYF. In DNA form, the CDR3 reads TGTGCCTCCCGATCCTATCTAGCGGGAGGCGGATCTGCCTACGAGCAGTACTTC.

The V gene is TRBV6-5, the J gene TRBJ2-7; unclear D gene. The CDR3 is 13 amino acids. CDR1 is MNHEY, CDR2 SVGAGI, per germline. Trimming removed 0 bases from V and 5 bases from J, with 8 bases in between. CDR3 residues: CASSYSTVDEQYF. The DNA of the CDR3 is TGTGCCAGCAGTTACTCAACGGTGGACGAGCAGTACTTC.

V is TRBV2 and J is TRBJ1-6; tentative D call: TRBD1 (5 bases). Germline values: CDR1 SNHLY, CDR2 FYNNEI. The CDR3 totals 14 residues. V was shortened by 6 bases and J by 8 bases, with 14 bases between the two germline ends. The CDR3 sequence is CASSYDSAYSPLHF. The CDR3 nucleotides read TGTGCCAGCAGCTACGACAGTGCCTATTCACCCCTCCACTTT.

The CDR3 region is CASSEVAGSTDTQYF. The CDR3 bases are TGTGCCAGCAGTGAAGTAGCGGGGAGCACAGATACGCAGTATTTT. The chain recombines TRBV6-1 with TRBJ2-3, with TRBD2 identical over 8 bases. V lost 1 base and J lost 0; bases outside the gene matches: 0. CDR1 MNHNS and CDR2 SASEGT come from the germline V gene. This CDR3 is 15 amino acids long.

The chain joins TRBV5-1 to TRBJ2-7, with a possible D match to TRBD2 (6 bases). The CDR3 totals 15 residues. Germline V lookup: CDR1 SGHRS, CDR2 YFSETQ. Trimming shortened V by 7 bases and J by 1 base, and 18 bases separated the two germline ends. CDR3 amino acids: CASGATGSGSYEQYF. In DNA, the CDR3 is TGCGCCAGCGGAGCTACCGGGAGTGGGTCCTACGAGCAGTACTTC.

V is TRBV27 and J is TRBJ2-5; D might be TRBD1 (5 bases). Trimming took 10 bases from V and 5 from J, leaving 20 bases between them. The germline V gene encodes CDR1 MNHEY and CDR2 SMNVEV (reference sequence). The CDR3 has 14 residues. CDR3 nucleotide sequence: TGTGCCACCGCAAACTATCAGGGCTTCGAGACCCAGTACTTC. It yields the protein CATANYQGFETQYF.